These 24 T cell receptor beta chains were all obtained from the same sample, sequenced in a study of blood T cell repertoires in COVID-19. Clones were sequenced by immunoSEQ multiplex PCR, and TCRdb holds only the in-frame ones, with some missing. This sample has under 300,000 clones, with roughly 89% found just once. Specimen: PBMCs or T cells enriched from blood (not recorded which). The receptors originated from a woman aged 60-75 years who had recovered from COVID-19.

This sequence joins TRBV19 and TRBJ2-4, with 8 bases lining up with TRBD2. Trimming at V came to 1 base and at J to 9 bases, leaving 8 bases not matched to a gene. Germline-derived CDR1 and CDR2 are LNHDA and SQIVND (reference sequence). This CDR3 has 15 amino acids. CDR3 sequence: CASSIGKPGLGIQYF. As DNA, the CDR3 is TGTGCCAGTAGTATAGGTAAACCGGGACTAGGCATTCAGTACTTC.

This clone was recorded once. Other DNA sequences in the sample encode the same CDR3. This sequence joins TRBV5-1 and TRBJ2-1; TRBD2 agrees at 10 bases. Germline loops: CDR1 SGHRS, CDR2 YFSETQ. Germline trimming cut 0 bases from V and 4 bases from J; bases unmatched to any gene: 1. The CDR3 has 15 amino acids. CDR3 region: CASSLGTSGYNEQFF. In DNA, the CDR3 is TGCGCCAGCAGCTTGGGGACTAGCGGTTACAATGAGCAGTTCTTC.

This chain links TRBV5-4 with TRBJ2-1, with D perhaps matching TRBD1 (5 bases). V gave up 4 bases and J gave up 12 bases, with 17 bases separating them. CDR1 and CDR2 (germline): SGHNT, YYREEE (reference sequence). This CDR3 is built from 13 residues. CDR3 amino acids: CASSPSPDSAQFF. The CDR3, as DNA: TGTGCCAGCAGCCCATCGCCCGACAGTGCGCAGTTCTTC.

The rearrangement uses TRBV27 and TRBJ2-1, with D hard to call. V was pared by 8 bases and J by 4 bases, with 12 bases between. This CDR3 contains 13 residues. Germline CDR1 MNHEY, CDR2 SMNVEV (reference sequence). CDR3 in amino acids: CASRIASYNEQFF. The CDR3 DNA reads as TGTGCCAGCCGGATAGCTTCATACAATGAGCAGTTCTTC.

The CDR3 DNA follows: TGTGCCAGCAGTTTATCGTTAAGCAGTGGGGGGAATCAGCCCCAGCATTTT. Protein product: CASSLSLSSGGNQPQHF. V and J are TRBV27 and TRBJ1-5, with D maybe TRBD1 (5 bases). The CDR3 loop spans 17 amino acids. V was pared by 0 bases and J by 4 bases, with 16 bases between. CDR1 and CDR2 from the germline V gene are MNHEY and SMNVEV (reference sequence).

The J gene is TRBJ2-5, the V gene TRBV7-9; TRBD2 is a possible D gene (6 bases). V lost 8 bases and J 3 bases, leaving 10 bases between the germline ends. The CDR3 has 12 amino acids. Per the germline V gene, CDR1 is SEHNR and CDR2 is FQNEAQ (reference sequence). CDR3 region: CASAGWEETQYF. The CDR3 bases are TGTGCCAGCGCGGGGTGGGAAGAGACCCAGTACTTC.

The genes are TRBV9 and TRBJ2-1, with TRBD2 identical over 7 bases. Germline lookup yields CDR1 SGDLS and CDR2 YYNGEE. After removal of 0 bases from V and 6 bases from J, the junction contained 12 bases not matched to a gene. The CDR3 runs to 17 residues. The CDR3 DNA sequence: TGTGCCAGCAGCGTAGATTCGGGGACTAAAGTGGGCAATGAGCAGTTCTTC. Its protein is CASSVDSGTKVGNEQFF.

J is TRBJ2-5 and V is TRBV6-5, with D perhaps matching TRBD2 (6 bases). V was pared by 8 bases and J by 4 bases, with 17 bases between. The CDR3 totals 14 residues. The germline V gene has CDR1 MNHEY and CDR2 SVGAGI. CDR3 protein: CASSRLWGGETQYF. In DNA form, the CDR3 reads TGTGCCAGCTCCCGCCTCTGGGGAGGAGAGACCCAGTACTTC.

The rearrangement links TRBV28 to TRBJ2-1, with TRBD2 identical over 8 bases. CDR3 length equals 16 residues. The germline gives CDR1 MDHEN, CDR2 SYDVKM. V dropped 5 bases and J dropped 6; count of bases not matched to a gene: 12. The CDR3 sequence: CASSMLSGSYFNEQFF. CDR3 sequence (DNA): TGTGCCAGCAGTATGTTAAGCGGGAGTTATTTCAATGAGCAGTTCTTC.

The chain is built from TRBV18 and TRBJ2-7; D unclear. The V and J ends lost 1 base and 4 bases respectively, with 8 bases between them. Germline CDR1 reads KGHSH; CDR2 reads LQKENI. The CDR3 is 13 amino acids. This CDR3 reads CASSPRLGYEQYF. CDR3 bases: TGTGCCAGCTCACCACGCCTCGGGTACGAGCAGTACTTC.

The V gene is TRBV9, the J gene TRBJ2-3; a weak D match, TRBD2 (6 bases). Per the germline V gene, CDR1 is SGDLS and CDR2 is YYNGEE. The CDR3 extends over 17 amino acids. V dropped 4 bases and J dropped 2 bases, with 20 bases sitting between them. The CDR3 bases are TGTGCCAGCAGCACCCGACTAGTGGGGGGAGACACAGATACGCAGTATTTT. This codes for CASSTRLVGGDTDTQYF.

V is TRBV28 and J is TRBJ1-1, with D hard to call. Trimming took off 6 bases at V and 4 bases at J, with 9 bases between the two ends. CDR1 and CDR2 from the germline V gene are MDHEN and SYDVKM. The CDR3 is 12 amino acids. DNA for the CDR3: TGTGCCAGCAGCAGCGGAAGCACTGAAGCTTTCTTT. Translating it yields CASSSGSTEAFF.

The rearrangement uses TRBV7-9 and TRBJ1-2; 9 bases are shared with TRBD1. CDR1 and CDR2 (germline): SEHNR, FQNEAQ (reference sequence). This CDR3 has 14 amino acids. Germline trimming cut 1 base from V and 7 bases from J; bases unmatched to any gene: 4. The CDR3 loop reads CASSLDRGLGGYTF. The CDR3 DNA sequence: TGTGCCAGCAGCTTAGACAGGGGGCTCGGTGGCTACACCTTC.

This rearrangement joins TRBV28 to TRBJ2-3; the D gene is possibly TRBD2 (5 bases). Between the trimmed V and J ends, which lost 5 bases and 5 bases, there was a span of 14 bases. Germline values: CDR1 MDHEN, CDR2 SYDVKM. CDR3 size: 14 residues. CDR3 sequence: CASSGGGSQDTQYF. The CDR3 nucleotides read TGTGCCAGCAGTGGAGGTGGTTCCCAAGATACGCAGTATTTT.

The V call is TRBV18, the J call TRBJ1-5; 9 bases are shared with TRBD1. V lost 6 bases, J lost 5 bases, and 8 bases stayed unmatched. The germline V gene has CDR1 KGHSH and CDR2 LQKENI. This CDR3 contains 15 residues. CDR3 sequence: CASSLTGGADQPQHF. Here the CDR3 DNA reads TGTGCCAGCTCGCTAACAGGGGGCGCGGATCAGCCCCAGCATTTT.

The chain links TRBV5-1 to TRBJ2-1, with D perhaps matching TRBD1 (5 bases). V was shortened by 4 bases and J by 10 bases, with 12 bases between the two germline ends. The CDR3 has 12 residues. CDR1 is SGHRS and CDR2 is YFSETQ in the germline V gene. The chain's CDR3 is CASSPGQGEQFF. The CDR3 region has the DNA TGCGCCAGCAGCCCTGGACAAGGGGAGCAGTTCTTC.

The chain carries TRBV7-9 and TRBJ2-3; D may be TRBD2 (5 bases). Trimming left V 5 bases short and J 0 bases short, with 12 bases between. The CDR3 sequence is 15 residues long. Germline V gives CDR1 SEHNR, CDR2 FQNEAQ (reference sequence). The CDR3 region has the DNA TGTGCCAGCAGCGCTCGACGCGGGAGCACAGATACGCAGTATTTT. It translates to CASSARRGSTDTQYF.

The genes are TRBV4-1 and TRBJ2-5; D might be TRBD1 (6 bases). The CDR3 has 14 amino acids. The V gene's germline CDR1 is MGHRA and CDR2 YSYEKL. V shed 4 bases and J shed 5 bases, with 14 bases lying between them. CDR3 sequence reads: CASSLSQGEETQYF. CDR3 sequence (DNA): TGCGCCAGCAGCCTATCACAGGGCGAGGAGACCCAGTACTTC.

The CDR3 reads CASSLSPGSEEQYF. The CDR3 DNA reads as TGTGCCAGCAGTTTATCACCCGGGAGTGAAGAGCAGTACTTC. V is TRBV27 and J is TRBJ2-7; the D gene is possibly TRBD2 (6 bases). Trimming left V 0 bases short and J 7 bases short, with 13 bases between. The CDR3 is made up of 14 amino acids. The germline V gene encodes CDR1 MNHEY and CDR2 SMNVEV (reference sequence).

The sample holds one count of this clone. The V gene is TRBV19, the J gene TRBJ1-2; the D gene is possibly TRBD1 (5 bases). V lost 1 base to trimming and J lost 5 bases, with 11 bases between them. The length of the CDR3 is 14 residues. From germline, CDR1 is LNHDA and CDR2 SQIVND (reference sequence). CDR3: CASSIVGRIYGYTF. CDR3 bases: TGTGCCAGTAGTATAGTGGGGCGCATATATGGCTACACCTTC.

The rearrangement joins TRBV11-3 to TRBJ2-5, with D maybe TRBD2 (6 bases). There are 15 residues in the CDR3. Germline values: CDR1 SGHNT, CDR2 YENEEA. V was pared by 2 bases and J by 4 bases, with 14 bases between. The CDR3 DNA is TGTGCCAGCAGCTTAACGGCGGGATTCGGAGAGACCCAGTACTTC. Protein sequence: CASSLTAGFGETQYF.

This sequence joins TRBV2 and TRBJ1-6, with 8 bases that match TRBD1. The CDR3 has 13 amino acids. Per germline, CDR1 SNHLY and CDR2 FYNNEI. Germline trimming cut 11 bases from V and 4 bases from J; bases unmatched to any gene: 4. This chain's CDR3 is CAGGTGYNSPLHF. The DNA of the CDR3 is TGTGCCGGAGGGACAGGATATAATTCACCCCTCCACTTT.

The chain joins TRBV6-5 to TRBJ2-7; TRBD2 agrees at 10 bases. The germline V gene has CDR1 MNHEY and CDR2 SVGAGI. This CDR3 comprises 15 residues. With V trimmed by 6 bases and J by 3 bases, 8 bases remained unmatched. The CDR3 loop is CASSLGTSDYYEQYF. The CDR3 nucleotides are TGTGCCAGCAGCCTAGGGACTAGCGACTACTACGAGCAGTACTTC.

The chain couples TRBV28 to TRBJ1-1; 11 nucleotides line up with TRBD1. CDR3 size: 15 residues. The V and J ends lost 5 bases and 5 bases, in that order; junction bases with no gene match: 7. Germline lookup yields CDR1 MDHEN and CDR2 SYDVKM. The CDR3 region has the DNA TGTGCCAGCAGTAAAGGACAGGGGGCGCGAACTGAAGCTTTCTTT. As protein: CASSKGQGARTEAFF. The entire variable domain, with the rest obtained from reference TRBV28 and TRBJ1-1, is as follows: DVKVTQSSRYLVKRTGEKVFLECVQDMDHENMFWYRQDPGLGLRLIYFSYDVKMKEKGDIPEGYSVSREKKERFSLILESASTNQTSMYLCASSKGQGARTEAFFGQGTRLTVV.